The T cell receptor (beta chain) under discussion was sequenced for a study of cytomegalovirus exposure and HLA in healthy donors. This clone was observed a single time. PCR amplification relied on 60 Vbeta primers (plus 13 Jbeta primers). Assay used: immunoSEQ multiplex PCR; TCRdb lists only in-frame clones, some missing. The sample records about 160,000 clones, around 63% being singletons. This CDR3 contains 17 residues. CDR1 is MNHEY, CDR2 SMNVEV, per germline (reference sequence). The ends lost 2 bases at V and 2 bases at J; junction bases unmatched: 6. Material for sequencing was PBMCs. The chain carries TRBV27 and TRBJ1-5, with TRBD1 matching 10 bases. The TCR originated in a woman younger than 35 in good health and CMV-seropositive. The DNA for the CDR3 is TGTGCCAGCAGTTTAGCATCCGGGACAGGGGGCAATCAGCCCCAGCATTTT. It yields the protein CASSLASGTGGNQPQHF.